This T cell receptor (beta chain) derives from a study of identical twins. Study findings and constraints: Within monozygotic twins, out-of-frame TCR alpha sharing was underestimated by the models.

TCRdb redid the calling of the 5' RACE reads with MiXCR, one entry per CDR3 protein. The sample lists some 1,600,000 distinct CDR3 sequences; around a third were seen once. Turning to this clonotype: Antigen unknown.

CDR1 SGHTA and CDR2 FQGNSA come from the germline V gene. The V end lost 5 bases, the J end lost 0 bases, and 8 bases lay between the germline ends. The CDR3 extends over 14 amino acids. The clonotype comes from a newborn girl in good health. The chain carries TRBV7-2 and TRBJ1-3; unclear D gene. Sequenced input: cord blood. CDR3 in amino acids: CASSLGPSGNTIYF. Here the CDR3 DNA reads TGTGCCAGCAGCCTCGGACCCTCTGGAAACACCATATATTTT.